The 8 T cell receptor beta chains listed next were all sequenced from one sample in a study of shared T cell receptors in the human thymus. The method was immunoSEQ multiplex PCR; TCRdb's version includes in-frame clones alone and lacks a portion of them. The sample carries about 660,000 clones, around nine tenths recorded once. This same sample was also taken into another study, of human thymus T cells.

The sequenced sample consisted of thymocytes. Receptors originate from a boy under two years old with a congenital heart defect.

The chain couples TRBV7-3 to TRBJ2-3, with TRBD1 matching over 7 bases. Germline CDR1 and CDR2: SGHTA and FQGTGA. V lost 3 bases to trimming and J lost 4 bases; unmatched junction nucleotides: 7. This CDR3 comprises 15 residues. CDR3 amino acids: CASSLRGLPADTQYF. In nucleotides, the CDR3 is TGTGCCAGCAGCTTGAGGGGGCTCCCGGCAGATACGCAGTATTTT.

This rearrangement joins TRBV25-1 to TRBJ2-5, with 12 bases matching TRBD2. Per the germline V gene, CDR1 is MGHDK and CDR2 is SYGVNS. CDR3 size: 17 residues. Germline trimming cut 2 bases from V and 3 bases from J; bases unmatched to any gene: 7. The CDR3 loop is CASSEVVTSGSKETQYF. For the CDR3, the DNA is TGTGCCAGCAGTGAAGTCGTGACTAGCGGGAGTAAAGAGACCCAGTACTTC. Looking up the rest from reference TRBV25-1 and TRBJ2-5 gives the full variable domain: EADIYQTPRYLVIGTGKKITLECSQTMGHDKMYWYQQDPGMELHLIHYSYGVNSTEKGDLSSESTVSRIRTEHFPLTLESARPSHTSQYLCASSEVVTSGSKETQYFGPGTRLLVL.

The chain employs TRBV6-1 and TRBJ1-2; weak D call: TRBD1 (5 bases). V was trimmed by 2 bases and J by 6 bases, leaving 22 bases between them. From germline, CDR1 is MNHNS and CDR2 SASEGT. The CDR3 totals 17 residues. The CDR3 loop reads CASSESLVPPRVDGYTF. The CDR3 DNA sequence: TGTGCCAGCAGTGAATCTTTAGTGCCCCCCAGGGTGGATGGCTACACCTTC.

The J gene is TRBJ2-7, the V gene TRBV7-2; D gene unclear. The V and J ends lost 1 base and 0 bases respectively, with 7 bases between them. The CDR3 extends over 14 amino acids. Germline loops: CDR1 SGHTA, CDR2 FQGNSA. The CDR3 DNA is TGTGCCAGCAGCTTAGATCCAGGCTCCTACGAGCAGTACTTC. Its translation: CASSLDPGSYEQYF.

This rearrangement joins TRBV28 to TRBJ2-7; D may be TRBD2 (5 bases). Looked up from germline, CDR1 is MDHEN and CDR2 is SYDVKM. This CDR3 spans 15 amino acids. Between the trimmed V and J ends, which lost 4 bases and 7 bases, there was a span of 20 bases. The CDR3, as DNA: TGTGCCAGCAGTTACCCCGAGGGTAGCGAACAGGAGCAGTACTTC. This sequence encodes CASSYPEGSEQEQYF.

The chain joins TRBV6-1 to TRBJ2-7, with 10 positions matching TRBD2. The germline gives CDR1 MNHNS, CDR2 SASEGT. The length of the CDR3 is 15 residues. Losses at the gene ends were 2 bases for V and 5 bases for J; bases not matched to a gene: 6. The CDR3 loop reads CASSEPSGTSDEQYF. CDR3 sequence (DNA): TGTGCCAGCAGTGAACCATCCGGGACTAGCGACGAGCAGTACTTC.

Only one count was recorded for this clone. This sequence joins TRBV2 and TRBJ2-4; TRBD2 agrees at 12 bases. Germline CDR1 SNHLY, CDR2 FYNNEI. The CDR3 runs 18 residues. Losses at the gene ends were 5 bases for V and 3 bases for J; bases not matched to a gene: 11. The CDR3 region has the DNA TGTGCCAGCAGTTGCGGGACTAGCGGGTTGCCGCTCAAAAACATTCAGTACTTC. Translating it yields CASSCGTSGLPLKNIQYF.

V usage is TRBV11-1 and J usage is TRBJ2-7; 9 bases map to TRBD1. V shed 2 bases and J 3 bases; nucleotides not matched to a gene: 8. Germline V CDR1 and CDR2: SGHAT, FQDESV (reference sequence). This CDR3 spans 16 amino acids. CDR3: CASSLSRTGEDYEQYF. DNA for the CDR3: TGTGCCAGCAGCTTATCCCGGACAGGGGAAGACTACGAGCAGTACTTC.